This TCR beta chain was sequenced in a study of control samples from healthy donors and cancer patients. The CDR3 runs 13 residues. V was pared by 6 bases and J by 4 bases, with 11 bases between. Germline CDR1 reads SGHAT; CDR2 reads FQDESV (reference sequence). Assay used: immunoSEQ multiplex PCR; TCRdb lists only in-frame clones, some missing. This table has 150,000 to 200,000 clones, 85% to 95% appearing once. This receptor was taken from a woman between 35 and 50 years old in good health. The chain employs TRBV11-1 and TRBJ2-3; a possible D gene is TRBD1 (6 bases). Sequencing was performed on blood. The DNA for the CDR3 is TGTGCCAGCAGTAGGGGGTTCGCAGATACGCAGTATTTT. Translation: CASSRGFADTQYF.